The table lists the clone carrying this T cell receptor (beta chain) with a few counts. Its specificity is not known. This record comes from a study of T-cell memory formation after mild COVID-19. Overall study results and limits: Cross-reactive memory appears to have joined, as suggested by some responding clones showing up in pre-infection memory. The SARS-CoV-2 specificity of second-wave clones reaching peak at day 37 remained unverified. Among CD4+ contracting clones, most were CM and EM, and CD8+ ones EMRA.

Germline loops: CDR1 SNHLY, CDR2 FYNNEI. V was cut by 4 bases and J by 4 bases, with 11 bases left in between. This CDR3 contains 13 residues. From 5'RACE with constant-segment primers came TCR alpha and TCR beta cDNA libraries that carried sample barcodes and UMIs. TCRdb reprocessed the 5' RACE reads via MiXCR and lists one record per CDR3 protein. The table has 470,000 or so distinct CDR3 sequences, 18% seen once; the top ten hold roughly an eighth. The sequenced sample was PBMCs or a T cell subset sorted from them (not recorded which). The chain carries TRBV2 and TRBJ2-7; no firm D call. This receptor was obtained from an adult woman who had mild COVID-19 (a few samples of this study predate the infection). Cell type and time point are not known. CDR3 sequence reads: CASSGNWGYEQYF. CDR3 DNA sequence: TGTGCCAGCAGTGGGAACTGGGGATACGAGCAGTACTTC.